The rows below give T cell receptor beta chains drawn from one sample of a study of T-cell memory formation after mild COVID-19. TCRdb redid the calling of the 5' RACE reads with MiXCR, one entry per CDR3 protein. There are about 400,000 distinct CDR3 sequences in the sample; less than 25% occur only once, and 10% to 15% lies in the top ten. Specimen: PBMCs or a T cell subset sorted from them (not recorded which). Source of these receptors: an adult woman who had mild COVID-19 (a few samples of this study predate the infection). Cell type and time point are not known. CDR3s include the opening cysteine and the closing phenylalanine or tryptophan. D genes are given only for firm matches. Clone size is shown for a subset of rows, as once, few, many or a class of expanded clone.

d_gene	abundance	v_gene	j_gene	CDR3nt	CDR3aa
NA	few	TRBV5-1	TRBJ1-2	TGCGCCAGCGGAACCCCCCAGGGTGATTCTAACTATGGCTACACCTTC	CASGTPQGDSNYGYTF
NA	once	TRBV3-1	TRBJ2-1	TGTGCCAGCAGCCCTTGGGCCCCGGACGATGAGCAGTTCTTC	CASSPWAPDDEQFF
NA	NA	TRBV20-1	TRBJ2-7	TGCAGTGCTAGAGAAAGCGAGACCTACGAGCAGTACTTC	CSARESETYEQYF
NA	few	TRBV5-1	TRBJ2-3	TGCGCCAGCAGCGTGGCGGGGCGCACAGATACGCAGTATTTT	CASSVAGRTDTQYF
TRBD1	NA	TRBV24-1	TRBJ1-5	TGTGCCACCAGTGATTCGAGGACAGGGATTCTTCAGCCCCAGCATTTT	CATSDSRTGILQPQHF
TRBD2	few	TRBV5-1	TRBJ2-1	TGCGCCAGCAGCTTGGCGCTAGCGGGCAGGGATGAGCAGTTCTTC	CASSLALAGRDEQFF
NA	NA	TRBV24-1	TRBJ2-3	TGTGCCACCAGTGATTCGGGACATGATACGCAGTATTTT	CATSDSGHDTQYF
TRBD2	few	TRBV25-1	TRBJ2-1	TGTGCCAGCAGTGTGGGGGGGAAACCCAATGAGCAGTTCTTC	CASSVGGKPNEQFF
TRBD2	few	TRBV7-8	TRBJ2-1	TGTGCCAGCAGCACCCACGCCGGGGGGTGGCACAATGAGCAGTTCTTC	CASSTHAGGWHNEQFF
NA	NA	TRBV12-3/TRBV12-4	TRBJ1-1	TGTGCCAGCAGTCCCCCCAGCCTGACCTACACTGAAGCTTTCTTT	CASSPPSLTYTEAFF